This T cell receptor (beta chain) came from a study of Ad26.COV2.S vaccination and SARS-CoV-2 variants. Overall study context: In the study, Ad26.COV2.S was injected intramuscularly once, or twice 56 days apart. Study-wide results and caveats: Breadth measured for non-spike TCRs was similar across vaccine and placebo recipients.

Notes on this clone: What it binds is unknown.

Treatment specified: about 20 received Ad26.COV2.S at low or high dose, single or two shots; several received placebo; per-sample allocation not given. Day 63 after the first injection of vaccine or placebo was the sampling time. The CDR3 has 14 amino acids. Trimming took off 4 bases at V and 2 bases at J, with 11 bases between the two ends. CDR1 is MNHEY, CDR2 SMNVEV, per germline (reference sequence). Repertoires were generated with immunoSEQ multiplex PCR, while TCRdb's copy carries only in-frame clones and drops some. The sample contains around 340,000 clones, 88% of which appear only once. The receptor's source is a person between 18 and 60 years old who received the Ad26.COV2.S COVID-19 vaccine or a placebo. The sample in question was peripheral blood, obtained in a trial of Ad26.COV2.S vaccine versus placebo. The chain links TRBV27 to TRBJ1-2; maybe TRBD1 (6 bases). CDR3 in amino acids: CASSYGGSNYGYTF. In nucleotides, the CDR3 is TGTGCCAGCAGTTACGGGGGCTCGAACTATGGCTACACCTTC.